The 2 T cell receptor beta chains below come from one sample, sequenced in a study of PD-1 blockade in classical Hodgkin lymphoma. Each patient relapsed following autologous stem cell transplantation, and prior brentuximab vedotin exposure differed. Profiled with immunoSEQ multiplex PCR; TCRdb holds only in-frame clones, not every one. The sample includes about 90,000 clones, about nine tenths of them seen just once. The input for sequencing was peripheral blood mononuclear cells (PBMCs), taken before the second cycle of nivolumab. The receptors stem from a human donor with classical Hodgkin lymphoma.

This sequence joins TRBV27 and TRBJ2-2, with TRBD2 matching 11 bases. V shed 3 bases and J 5 bases; nucleotides not matched to a gene: 5. CDR1 MNHEY and CDR2 SMNVEV come from the germline V gene (reference sequence). This CDR3 comprises 16 residues. Here the CDR3 reads CASSLGLAVGTGELFF. The CDR3, as DNA: TGTGCCAGCAGTTTGGGACTAGCGGTGGGAACCGGGGAGCTGTTTTTT.

The V gene is TRBV7-9, the J gene TRBJ1-3; 12 bases are a match to TRBD1. Germline V gene sequence: CDR1 SEHNR, CDR2 FQNEAQ (reference sequence). This CDR3 has 15 amino acids. Trimming cost V 5 bases and J 7 bases; bases outside gene matches: 6. The CDR3 reads CASSTGTGGSNTIYF. For the CDR3, the DNA is TGTGCCAGCAGCACCGGGACAGGGGGCTCGAACACCATATATTTT. Full variable domain (rest looked up from reference TRBV7-9 and TRBJ1-3): DTGVSQNPRHKITKRGQNVTFRCDPISEHNRLYWYRQTLGQGPEFLTYFQNEAQLEKSRLLSDRFSAERPKGSFSTLEIQRTEQGDSAMYLCASSTGTGGSNTIYFGEGSWLTVV.